This T cell receptor (beta chain) is drawn from a study of spatial heterogeneity in lung cancer. Across the whole study: Compared with alpha-chain sequences, beta-chain sequences were consistently detected in greater numbers.

TCR cDNA molecules each had a unique molecular identifier. TCRdb redid the calling of the 5' RACE reads with MiXCR, one entry per CDR3 protein. This sample has some 23,000 distinct CDR3 sequences, with approximately 7% found just once. This clonotype was found many times. What it binds is not known. The study's findings and limits: At tumor resection, ubiquitous expanded TCRs were detected in blood more often than later.

Indicated time point: sample taken at primary tumor resection. V was clipped by 4 bases and J by 10 bases, with 11 bases between them. The CDR3 length is 12 residues. The V gene's germline CDR1 is KGHSH and CDR2 LQKENI. This sequence originates from a male donor with early-stage non-small cell lung cancer. The sample here was PBMCs, taken at surgery. The chain uses TRBV18 and TRBJ2-1; weak D call: TRBD2 (5 bases). The DNA of the CDR3 is TGTGCCAGCTCACTCAGTCGAGGGGAGCAGTTCTTC. It yields the protein CASSLSRGEQFF.